The 15 T cell receptor beta chains given below trace back to one sample, sequenced in a study of cytomegalovirus exposure and HLA in healthy donors. A multiplex PCR was run with 60 Vbeta primers and 13 Jbeta primers. TCRdb keeps only in-frame clones here, not all; method: immunoSEQ multiplex PCR. The repertoire holds about 130,000 clones, approximately 84% seen once, with over 1.5% in the top ten. The sample comprised PBMCs. These receptors were taken from a woman between 35 and 50 years old in good health and CMV-seronegative.

The rearrangement joins TRBV7-6 to TRBJ2-7; weak D call: TRBD2 (6 bases). The CDR3 length is 15 residues. Deletions cut 1 base from V and 3 bases from J, with 13 bases between. Germline V gene lookup returns CDR1 SGHVS and CDR2 FNYEAQ. The CDR3 loop reads CASSLGEEGIYEQYF. The CDR3 DNA reads TGTGCCAGCAGCTTAGGGGAGGAGGGGATCTACGAGCAGTACTTC. Supplemented by reference TRBV7-6 and TRBJ2-7, the full variable domain reads GAGVSQSPRYKVTKRGQDVALRCDPISGHVSLYWYRQALGQGPEFLTYFNYEAQQDKSGLPNDRFSAERPEGSISTLTIQRTEQRDSAMYRCASSLGEEGIYEQYFGPGTRLTVT.

V is TRBV6-4 and J is TRBJ2-7, with 8 bases matching TRBD2. The V gene's germline CDR1 is MRHNA and CDR2 SNTAGT. V dropped 5 bases and J dropped 3; count of bases not matched to a gene: 12. The CDR3 runs to 16 residues. The CDR3, as DNA: TGTGCCAGCAGTATCCCAGCGGGAGAGCGAAACTACGAGCAGTACTTC. Translation: CASSIPAGERNYEQYF.

The chain uses TRBV5-1 and TRBJ2-7; 10 nucleotides match TRBD1. V lost 4 bases and J lost 3; bases outside the gene matches: 4. This CDR3 is 14 amino acids long. Germline loops: CDR1 SGHRS, CDR2 YFSETQ. DNA of the CDR3: TGCGCCAGCAGCATAGGACAGGGGGTCTACGAGCAGTACTTC. Translation gives CASSIGQGVYEQYF.

The CDR3 reads CASSLQGEGDQPQHF. The CDR3 DNA is TGTGCCAGCAGTCTACAGGGCGAGGGGGATCAGCCCCAGCATTTT. The chain recombines TRBV28 with TRBJ1-5, with D possibly being TRBD1 (6 bases). CDR1 is MDHEN, CDR2 SYDVKM, per germline. V lost 5 bases to trimming and J lost 5 bases, with 16 bases between them. There are 15 residues in the CDR3.

The V call is TRBV30, the J call TRBJ2-7; 12 bases line up with TRBD2. Trimming took 5 bases from V and 8 from J; bases not matched to a gene: 7. Germline values: CDR1 GTSNPN, CDR2 SVGIG (reference sequence). The CDR3 runs to 13 residues. CDR3 sequence reads: CAWASSGGAKQYF. CDR3 DNA sequence: TGTGCCTGGGCTTCTAGCGGGGGGGCAAAGCAGTACTTC.

The chain links TRBV15 to TRBJ2-2; TRBD1 matches at 8 bases. Trimming took 2 bases from V and 4 from J; bases not matched to a gene: 6. Germline V gives CDR1 LNHNV, CDR2 YYDKDF (reference sequence). The length of the CDR3 is 16 residues. The CDR3 nucleotides are TGTGCCACCAGCAGACGGACAGGGACGAGCACCGGGGAGCTGTTTTTT. Translated, it gives CATSRRTGTSTGELFF.

The chain has TRBV9 and TRBJ2-7, with 7 bases lining up with TRBD1. This CDR3 has 15 amino acids. CDR1 SGDLS and CDR2 YYNGEE come from the germline V gene. V shed 2 bases and J 9 bases; nucleotides not matched to a gene: 14. The CDR3 sequence: CASSVEASFRDRQYF. CDR3 DNA sequence: TGTGCCAGCAGCGTGGAGGCCAGCTTCCGGGACAGGCAGTACTTC.

The V and J genes are TRBV5-4 and TRBJ2-1, with 8 nucleotides matching TRBD1. The V segment lost 4 bases and the J segment 4 bases; nucleotides outside the gene matches: 7. CDR1 and CDR2 from the germline V gene are SGHNT and YYREEE (reference sequence). The CDR3 is 15 amino acids. This CDR3 reads CASSPQGTGYNEQFF. The CDR3 DNA sequence: TGTGCCAGCAGCCCCCAAGGGACAGGTTACAATGAGCAGTTCTTC.

The J gene is TRBJ1-2, the V gene TRBV5-3, with TRBD1 matching 9 bases. TRBV5-3 is filed as an ORF, its function uncertain. The CDR3 has 15 amino acids. V was pared by 5 bases and J by 7 bases, with 12 bases of the junction left unmatched. The CDR3 coding sequence is TGTGCCAGAAGTGGCGAGGTTAGACAGGGGGGTGGCTACACCTTC. Protein product: CARSGEVRQGGGYTF.

This clone was counted only a few times. V and J are TRBV7-9 and TRBJ2-1; TRBD2 agrees at 7 bases. V shed 5 bases and J 0 bases; nucleotides not matched to a gene: 10. Germline CDR1 is SEHNR and CDR2 is FQNEAQ (reference sequence). There are 17 residues in the CDR3. In nucleotides, the CDR3 is TGTGCCAGCAGCCCGGGACTACTTAGTAGCTCCTACAATGAGCAGTTCTTC. It translates to CASSPGLLSSSYNEQFF.

This chain uses TRBV30 with TRBJ2-5; D might be TRBD2 (6 bases). This CDR3 region has 13 residues. Trimming stripped 3 bases from V and 7 bases from J, with 15 bases between. Germline V gene lookup returns CDR1 GTSNPN and CDR2 SVGIG (reference sequence). The CDR3 bases are TGTGCCTGGAGGAAGGGGCAGGGAGGGACCCAGTACTTC. It translates to CAWRKGQGGTQYF.

CDR3 protein: CAWSGPPRETQYF. The CDR3 region has the DNA TGTGCCTGGAGTGGACCGCCTAGAGAGACCCAGTACTTC. This chain connects TRBV30 to TRBJ2-5; D is undetermined. The CDR3 is 13 residues long. Germline CDR1 is GTSNPN and CDR2 is SVGIG (reference sequence). Trimming left V 1 base short and J 4 bases short, with 10 bases between.

The J gene is TRBJ1-2, the V gene TRBV6-1; a possible D gene is TRBD1 (6 bases). This CDR3 region has 15 residues. Looked up from germline, CDR1 is MNHNS and CDR2 is SASEGT. The V end lost 6 bases, the J end lost 6 bases, and 20 bases lay between the germline ends. The DNA of the CDR3 is TGTGCCAGCAGCCCTCAACCGGGACAACAAAATGGCTACACCTTC. Its protein product is CASSPQPGQQNGYTF.

The J gene is TRBJ1-1, the V gene TRBV19; no definite D call. Trimming took off 4 bases at V and 3 bases at J, with 15 bases between the two ends. The CDR3 loop spans 15 amino acids. Germline CDR1 is LNHDA and CDR2 is SQIVND (reference sequence). CDR3 region: CASSRFLARDTEAFF. The CDR3 DNA reads as TGTGCCAGTAGTAGGTTTTTGGCCCGGGACACTGAAGCTTTCTTT.

This chain uses TRBV7-6 with TRBJ1-1; 8 positions agree with TRBD1. CDR1 and CDR2 (germline): SGHVS, FNYEAQ. This CDR3 comprises 15 residues. Trimming at V came to 3 bases and at J to 3 bases, leaving 6 bases not matched to a gene. CDR3 loop: CASSLFETGDTEAFF. Here the CDR3 DNA reads TGTGCCAGCAGCTTGTTCGAGACAGGGGACACTGAAGCTTTCTTT.